The rows below give T cell receptor beta chains drawn from one sample of a study of naive and memory T cell subsets. TCRdb re-analysed the UMI-ligation and nested PCR reads in MiXCR, keeping a single row per CDR3 protein. The table has 150,000 or so distinct CDR3 sequences, approximately 24% seen once; the top ten hold 0.11%. Specimen: naive CD4+ T cells from blood. The receptors originated from a human donor in good health. Both conserved end residues are part of each CDR3. D genes are given only for firm matches. Rows give clone size only sometimes, using once, few, many, or a class for an expanded clone.

D gene	clone size	V gene	J gene	CDR3 protein	CDR3 DNA
TRBD1	.	TRBV20-1	TRBJ1-1	CSATRGGAFTEAFF	TGCAGTGCTACCAGGGGGGGCGCGTTCACTGAAGCTTTCTTT
.	few	TRBV12-3/TRBV12-4	TRBJ2-7	CASSSGLYEQYF	TGTGCCAGCAGTTCGGGTTTGTACGAGCAGTACTTC
TRBD2	.	TRBV28	TRBJ2-6	CASSLGTSHGANVLTF	TGTGCCAGCAGTTTGGGGACTAGCCATGGGGCCAACGTCCTGACTTTC
.	.	TRBV12-3/TRBV12-4	TRBJ2-5	CASSLGGGTQYF	TGTGCCAGCAGTTTAGGTGGGGGGACCCAGTACTTC
.	few	TRBV4-3	TRBJ2-1	CASSQSSLDADEQFF	TGCGCCAGCAGCCAAAGCTCACTAGATGCTGATGAGCAGTTCTTC
.	many	TRBV28	TRBJ2-1	CASSSHDEQFF	TGTGCCAGCAGTTCACATGATGAGCAGTTCTTC
TRBD2	few	TRBV29-1	TRBJ2-7	CSVLFGTIREQYF	TGCAGCGTTCTTTTCGGGACTATCCGCGAGCAGTACTTC
TRBD1	.	TRBV28	TRBJ2-7	CASSTRATGSYEQYF	TGTGCCAGCAGTACCCGTGCGACAGGGTCCTACGAGCAGTACTTC
.	.	TRBV10-3	TRBJ2-3	CAIKGATGDTQYF	TGTGCCATCAAGGGAGCTACGGGAGATACGCAGTATTTT
TRBD2	once	TRBV28	TRBJ2-5	CASRPSGSAETQYF	TGTGCCAGCAGACCCAGCGGGAGTGCAGAGACCCAGTACTTC
TRBD1	.	TRBV11-1	TRBJ2-7	CASSIRRDSLNEQYF	TGTGCCAGCAGCATACGCCGGGACAGTTTAAACGAGCAGTACTTC
TRBD1	.	TRBV20-1	TRBJ2-7	CSAPRQGAYEQYF	TGCAGTGCGCCAAGACAGGGGGCCTACGAGCAGTACTTC
TRBD1	once	TRBV12-3/TRBV12-4	TRBJ2-7	CASSRPRTGSYEQYF	TGTGCCAGCAGCCGGCCTAGGACAGGGAGCTACGAGCAGTACTTC
TRBD2	.	TRBV5-1	TRBJ2-2	CASSLFAGVNTGELFF	TGCGCCAGCAGCTTGTTCGCGGGAGTCAACACCGGGGAGCTGTTTTTT
.	.	TRBV28	TRBJ1-2	CVTKGYAYGYTF	TGTGTAACGAAGGGGTATGCGTATGGCTACACCTTC
.	few	TRBV5-1	TRBJ2-5	CASSLVPGRETQYF	TGCGCCAGCAGCTTGGTACCCGGGAGAGAGACCCAGTACTTC
TRBD1	few	TRBV18	TRBJ2-1	CASSPPTGLNEQFF	TGTGCCAGCTCACCACCGACAGGGTTGAATGAGCAGTTCTTC
TRBD1	few	TRBV20-1	TRBJ1-5	CSARVYRGSNQPQHF	TGCAGTGCTAGAGTATACAGGGGTAGCAATCAGCCCCAGCATTTT
.	.	TRBV3-1	TRBJ1-2	CASSQDRRTNYGYTF	TGTGCCAGCAGCCAAGACAGGCGAACTAACTATGGCTACACCTTC
TRBD2	few	TRBV10-3	TRBJ2-5	CATYSETSGGGDQETQYF	TGTGCCACCTACTCCGAGACTAGCGGAGGAGGGGACCAAGAGACCCAGTACTTC
TRBD1	once	TRBV19	TRBJ1-2	CASLGKGADYGYTF	TGTGCCAGCTTGGGTAAGGGGGCGGACTATGGCTACACCTTC
.	.	TRBV29-1	TRBJ2-7	CSVRATSYEQYF	TGCAGCGTTCGGGCTACCTCCTACGAGCAGTACTTC
.	many	TRBV29-1	TRBJ2-2	CSVDSGNTGELFF	TGCAGCGTGGATAGCGGGAACACCGGGGAGCTGTTTTTT
TRBD1	.	TRBV28	TRBJ1-5	CASSPHLGTGNQPQHF	TGTGCCAGCAGTCCTCATCTCGGGACAGGCAATCAGCCCCAGCATTTT
.	.	TRBV12-3/TRBV12-4	TRBJ2-5	CASSNGETQYF	TGTGCCAGCAGTAACGGAGAGACCCAGTACTTC
TRBD1	many	TRBV19	TRBJ2-7	CASSNRGRIDEQYF	TGTGCCAGTAGTAATAGGGGGCGCATCGACGAGCAGTACTTC
TRBD1	.	TRBV6-5	TRBJ1-1	CASSYDRETEAFF	TGTGCCAGCAGTTACGACAGGGAGACTGAAGCTTTCTTT
.	many	TRBV29-1	TRBJ2-1	CSVEKGIYEQFF	TGCAGCGTGGAGAAGGGGATCTATGAGCAGTTCTTC
TRBD1	.	TRBV6-6	TRBJ2-7	CASSNRDRTYEQYF	TGTGCCAGCAGCAACCGGGACAGGACCTACGAGCAGTACTTC
.	.	TRBV12-3/TRBV12-4	TRBJ2-2	CASSFPSGVGGELFF	TGTGCCAGCAGTTTCCCCTCGGGGGTCGGCGGGGAGCTGTTTTTT
.	.	TRBV12-3/TRBV12-4	TRBJ2-3	CASSSSAGTDTQYF	TGTGCCAGCAGTTCCTCGGCGGGCACAGATACGCAGTATTTT
.	few	TRBV12-3/TRBV12-4	TRBJ1-1	CASSYRAGLGEAFF	TGTGCCAGCAGTTACAGGGCAGGTCTCGGTGAAGCTTTCTTT
.	few	TRBV6-5	TRBJ2-7	CASSYFGTTSEQYF	TGTGCCAGCAGTTACTTCGGGACGACTTCCGAGCAGTACTTC
.	.	TRBV28	TRBJ1-2	CASRTPGGLNYGYTF	TGTGCCAGCAGAACCCCCGGGGGATTGAACTATGGCTACACCTTC
.	.	TRBV6-2/TRBV6-3	TRBJ2-2	CASSYAMRGDGPGELFF	TGTGCCAGCAGTTACGCAATGAGGGGAGATGGTCCCGGGGAGCTGTTTTTT
.	.	TRBV7-2	TRBJ2-7	CASSSTVTSYEQYF	TGTGCCAGCAGCTCGACAGTTACCTCCTACGAGCAGTACTTC
.	many	TRBV28	TRBJ2-6	CASSLWQGPSSGANVLTF	TGTGCCAGCAGTTTATGGCAGGGGCCAAGCTCTGGGGCCAACGTCCTGACTTTC
.	.	TRBV9	TRBJ2-7	CASSPVGQREQYF	TGTGCCAGCAGCCCCGTTGGACAGAGGGAGCAGTACTTC
.	few	TRBV6-5	TRBJ1-2	CASSYSRLAFGGYTF	TGTGCCAGCAGTTACTCCCGTCTGGCTTTCGGTGGCTACACCTTC
TRBD2	few	TRBV29-1	TRBJ2-1	CSARTSGNEQFF	TGCAGCGCCCGGACTAGCGGGAATGAGCAGTTCTTC
.	.	TRBV20-1	TRBJ2-5	CSAALAGETQYF	TGCAGTGCTGCCCTTGCGGGAGAGACCCAGTACTTC
.	few	TRBV2	TRBJ2-2	CASSGLIPGELFF	TGTGCCAGCAGCGGCTTGATACCCGGGGAGCTGTTTTTT
TRBD2	many	TRBV11-2	TRBJ2-2	CASSLHGLAGGTGELFF	TGTGCCAGCAGCCTCCATGGACTAGCGGGAGGGACCGGGGAGCTGTTTTTT
.	many	TRBV6-2/TRBV6-3	TRBJ1-1	CASSRTSGELAFF	TGTGCCAGCAGTCGGACGTCGGGGGAGTTGGCTTTCTTT
TRBD2	.	TRBV9	TRBJ2-7	CASSVASGSLSYEQYF	TGTGCCAGCAGCGTAGCAAGCGGGAGTCTTAGCTACGAGCAGTACTTC